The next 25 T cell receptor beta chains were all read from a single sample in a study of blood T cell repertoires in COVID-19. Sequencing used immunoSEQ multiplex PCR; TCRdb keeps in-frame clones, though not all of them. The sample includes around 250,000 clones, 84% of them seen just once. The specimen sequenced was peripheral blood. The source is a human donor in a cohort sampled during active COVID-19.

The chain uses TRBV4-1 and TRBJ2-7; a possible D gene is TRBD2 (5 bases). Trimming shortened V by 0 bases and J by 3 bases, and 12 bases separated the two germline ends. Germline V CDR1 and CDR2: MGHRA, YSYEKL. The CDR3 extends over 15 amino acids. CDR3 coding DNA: TGCGCCAGCAGCCAAGAGCGGGCCAGCAGCTACGAGCAGTACTTC. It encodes CASSQERASSYEQYF.

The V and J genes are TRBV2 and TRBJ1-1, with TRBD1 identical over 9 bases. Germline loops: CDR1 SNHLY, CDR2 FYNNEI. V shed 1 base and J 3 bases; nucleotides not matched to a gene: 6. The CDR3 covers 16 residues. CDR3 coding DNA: TGTGCCAGCAGTGAAGGTTTAGGGACAGGGCACACTGAAGCTTTCTTT. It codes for CASSEGLGTGHTEAFF.

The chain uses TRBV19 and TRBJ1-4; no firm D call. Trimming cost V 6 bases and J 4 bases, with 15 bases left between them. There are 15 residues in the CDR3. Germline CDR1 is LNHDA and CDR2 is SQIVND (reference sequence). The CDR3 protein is CASSLGHPNNEKLFF. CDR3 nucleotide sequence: TGTGCCAGTAGCCTTGGGCACCCAAATAATGAAAAACTGTTTTTT.

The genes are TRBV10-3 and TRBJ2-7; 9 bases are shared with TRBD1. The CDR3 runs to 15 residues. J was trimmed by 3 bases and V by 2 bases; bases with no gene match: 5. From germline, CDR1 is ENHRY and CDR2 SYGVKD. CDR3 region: CAISEPGQGGYEQYF. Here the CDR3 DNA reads TGTGCCATCAGTGAGCCGGGACAGGGCGGCTACGAGCAGTACTTC.

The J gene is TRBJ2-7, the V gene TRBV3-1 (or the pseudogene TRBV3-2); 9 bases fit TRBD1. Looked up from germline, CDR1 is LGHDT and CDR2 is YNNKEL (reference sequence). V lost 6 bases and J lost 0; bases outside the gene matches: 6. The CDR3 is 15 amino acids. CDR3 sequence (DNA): TGTGCCAGCAGGCCCGGGACAGGGAACTCCTACGAGCAGTACTTC. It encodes CASRPGTGNSYEQYF.

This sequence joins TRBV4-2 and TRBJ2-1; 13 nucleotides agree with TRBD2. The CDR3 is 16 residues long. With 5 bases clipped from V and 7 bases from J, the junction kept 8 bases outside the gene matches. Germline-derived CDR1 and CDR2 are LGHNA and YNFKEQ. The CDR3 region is CASSAILAGGYNEQFF. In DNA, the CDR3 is TGTGCCAGCAGCGCTATACTAGCGGGAGGGTATAATGAGCAGTTCTTC.

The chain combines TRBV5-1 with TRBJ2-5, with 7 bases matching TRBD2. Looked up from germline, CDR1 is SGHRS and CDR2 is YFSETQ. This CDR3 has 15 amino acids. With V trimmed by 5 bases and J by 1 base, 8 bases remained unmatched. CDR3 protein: CASRKPGGGQETQYF. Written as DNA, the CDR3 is TGCGCCAGCAGGAAACCGGGAGGAGGCCAAGAGACCCAGTACTTC.

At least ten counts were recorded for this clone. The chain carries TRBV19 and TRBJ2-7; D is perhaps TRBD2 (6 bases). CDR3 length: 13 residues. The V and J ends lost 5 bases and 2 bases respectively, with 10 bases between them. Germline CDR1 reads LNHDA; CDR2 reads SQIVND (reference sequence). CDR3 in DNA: TGTGCCAGTAGTCGGAGGGGAGCCTACGAGCAGTACTTC. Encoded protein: CASSRRGAYEQYF.

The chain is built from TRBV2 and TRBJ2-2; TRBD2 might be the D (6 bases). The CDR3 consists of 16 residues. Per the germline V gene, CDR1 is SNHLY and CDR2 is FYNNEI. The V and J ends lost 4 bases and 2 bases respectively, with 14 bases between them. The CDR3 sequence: CASSVLGGLNTGELFF. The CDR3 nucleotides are TGTGCCAGCAGTGTGTTGGGCGGACTAAACACCGGGGAGCTGTTTTTT.

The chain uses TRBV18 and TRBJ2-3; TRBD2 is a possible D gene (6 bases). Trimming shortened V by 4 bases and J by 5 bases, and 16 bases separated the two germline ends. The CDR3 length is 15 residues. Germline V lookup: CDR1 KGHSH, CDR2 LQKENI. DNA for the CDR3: TGTGCCAGCTCACAACGGTGGGGGGATCAAGATACGCAGTATTTT. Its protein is CASSQRWGDQDTQYF.

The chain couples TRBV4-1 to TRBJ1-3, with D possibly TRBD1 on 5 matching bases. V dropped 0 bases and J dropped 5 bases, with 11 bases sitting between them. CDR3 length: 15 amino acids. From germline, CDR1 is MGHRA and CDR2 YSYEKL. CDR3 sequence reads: CASSQDAGRRNTIYF. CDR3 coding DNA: TGCGCCAGCAGCCAAGATGCAGGGAGGAGAAACACCATATATTTT.

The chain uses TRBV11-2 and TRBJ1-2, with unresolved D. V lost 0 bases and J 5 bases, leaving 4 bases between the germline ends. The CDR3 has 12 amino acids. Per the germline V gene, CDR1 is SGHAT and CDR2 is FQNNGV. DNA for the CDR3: TGTGCCAGCAGCTTAGATCAGTATGGCTACACCTTC. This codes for CASSLDQYGYTF.

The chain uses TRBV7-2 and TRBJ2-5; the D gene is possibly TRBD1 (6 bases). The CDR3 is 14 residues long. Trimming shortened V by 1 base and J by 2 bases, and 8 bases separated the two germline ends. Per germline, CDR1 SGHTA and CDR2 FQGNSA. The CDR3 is CASSLGRGQETQYF. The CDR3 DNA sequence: TGTGCCAGCAGCTTAGGCAGGGGACAAGAGACCCAGTACTTC. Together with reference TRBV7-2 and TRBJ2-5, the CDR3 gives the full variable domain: GAGVSQSPSNKVTEKGKDVELRCDPISGHTALYWYRQSLGQGLEFLIYFQGNSAPDKSGLPSDRFSAERTGGSVSTLTIQRTQQEDSAVYLCASSLGRGQETQYFGPGTRLLVL.

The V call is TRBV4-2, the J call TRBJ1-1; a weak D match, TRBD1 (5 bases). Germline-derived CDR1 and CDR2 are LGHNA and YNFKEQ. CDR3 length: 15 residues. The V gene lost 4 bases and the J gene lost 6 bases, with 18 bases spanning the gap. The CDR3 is CASSRGGSTLPEAFF. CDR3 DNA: TGTGCCAGCAGCCGCGGGGGTTCAACCTTACCTGAAGCTTTCTTT.

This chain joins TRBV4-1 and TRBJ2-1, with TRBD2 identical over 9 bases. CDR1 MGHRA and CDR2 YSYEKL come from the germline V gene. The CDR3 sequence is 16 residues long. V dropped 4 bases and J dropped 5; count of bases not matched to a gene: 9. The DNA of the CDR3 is TGCGCCAGCAGCCCCGAGATAGCGGGAGCCCACAATGAGCAGTTCTTC. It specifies CASSPEIAGAHNEQFF.

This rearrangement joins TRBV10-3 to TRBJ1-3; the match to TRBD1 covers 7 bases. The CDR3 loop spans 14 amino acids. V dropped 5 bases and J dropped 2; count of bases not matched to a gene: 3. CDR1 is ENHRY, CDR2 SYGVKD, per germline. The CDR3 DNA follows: TGTGCCATCAGTCCAGGGGGTCCTGGAAACACCATATATTTT. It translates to CAISPGGPGNTIYF.

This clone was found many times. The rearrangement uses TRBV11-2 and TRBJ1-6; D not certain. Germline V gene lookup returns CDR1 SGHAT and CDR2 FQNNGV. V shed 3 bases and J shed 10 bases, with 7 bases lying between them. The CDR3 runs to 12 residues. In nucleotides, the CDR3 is TGTGCCAGCAGCTTCGAGAGATCACCCCTCCACTTT. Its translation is CASSFERSPLHF.

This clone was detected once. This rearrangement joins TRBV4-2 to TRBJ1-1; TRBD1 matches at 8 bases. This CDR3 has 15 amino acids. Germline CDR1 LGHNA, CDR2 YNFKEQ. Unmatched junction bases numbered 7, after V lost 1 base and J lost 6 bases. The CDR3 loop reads CASSQAGQGFPEAFF. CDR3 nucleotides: TGTGCCAGCAGCCAAGCCGGACAGGGTTTTCCTGAAGCTTTCTTT.

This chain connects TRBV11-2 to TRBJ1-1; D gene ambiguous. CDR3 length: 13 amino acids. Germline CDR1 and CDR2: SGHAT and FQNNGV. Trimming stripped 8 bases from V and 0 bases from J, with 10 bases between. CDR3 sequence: CASLNFLNTEAFF. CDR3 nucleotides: TGTGCCAGCTTGAACTTTTTGAACACTGAAGCTTTCTTT.

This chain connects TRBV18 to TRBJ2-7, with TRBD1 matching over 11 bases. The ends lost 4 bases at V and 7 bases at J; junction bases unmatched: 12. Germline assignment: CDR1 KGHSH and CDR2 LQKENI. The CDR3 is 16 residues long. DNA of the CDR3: TGTGCCAGCTCACGAGACGGGGACAGGGGGAGGTTGGAGCAGTACTTC. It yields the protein CASSRDGDRGRLEQYF.

The CDR3 protein is CASSADRAKSPLHF. In DNA form, the CDR3 reads TGTGCCAGCAGTGCGGACAGGGCCAAATCACCCCTCCACTTT. V usage is TRBV6-4 and J usage is TRBJ1-6, with TRBD1 identical over 8 bases. V lost 4 bases, J lost 10 bases, and 6 bases stayed unmatched. The CDR3 is 14 amino acids. Per germline, CDR1 MRHNA and CDR2 SNTAGT.

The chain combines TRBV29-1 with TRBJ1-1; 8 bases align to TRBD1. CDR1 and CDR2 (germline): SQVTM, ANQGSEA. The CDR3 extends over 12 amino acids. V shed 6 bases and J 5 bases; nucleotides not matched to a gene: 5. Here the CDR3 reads CSVLGQATEAFF. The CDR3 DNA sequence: TGCAGCGTGTTGGGACAGGCAACTGAAGCTTTCTTT.

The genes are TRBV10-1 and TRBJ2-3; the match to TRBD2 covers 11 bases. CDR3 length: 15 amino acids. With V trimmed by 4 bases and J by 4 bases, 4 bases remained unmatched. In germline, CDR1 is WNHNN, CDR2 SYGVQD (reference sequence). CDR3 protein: CASSAGLAGSDTQYF. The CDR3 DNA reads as TGCGCCAGCAGTGCAGGACTAGCGGGTTCAGATACGCAGTATTTT.

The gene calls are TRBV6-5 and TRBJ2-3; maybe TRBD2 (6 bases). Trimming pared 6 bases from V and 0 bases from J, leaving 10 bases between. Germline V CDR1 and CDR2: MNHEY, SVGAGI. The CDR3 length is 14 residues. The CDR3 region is CASRISGSTDTQYF. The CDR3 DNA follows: TGTGCCAGCAGGATTAGCGGTAGCACAGATACGCAGTATTTT.

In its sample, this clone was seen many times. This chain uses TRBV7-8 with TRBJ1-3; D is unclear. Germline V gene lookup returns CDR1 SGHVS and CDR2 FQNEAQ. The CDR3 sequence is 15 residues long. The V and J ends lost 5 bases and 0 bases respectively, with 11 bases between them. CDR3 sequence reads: CASSRERISGNTIYF. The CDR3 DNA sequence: TGTGCCAGCAGCCGTGAGAGGATCTCTGGAAACACCATATATTTT.